These T cell receptor beta chains were read from a single sample in a study of tumor and adjacent non-tumor tissue in lung cancer. Each CDR3 protein gets one entry after TCRdb re-called the multiplex PCR reads with MiXCR. The table includes roughly 150,000 distinct CDR3 sequences, approximately 64% detected once. The sample consisted of lung tumor tissue. The receptors shown here come from a man in his 60s with small cell lung cancer. Both conserved end residues are part of each CDR3. Fields, in order: J gene, clone size, D gene, V gene, CDR3 protein. The D gene is left open where the match is weak. Rows give clone size only sometimes, using once, few, many, or a class for an expanded clone.

j_call: TRBJ2-3; clone_size: -; d_call: TRBD1; v_call: TRBV29-1; cdr3_aa: CGLNGQGNTDTQYF
j_call: TRBJ1-1; clone_size: once; d_call: -; v_call: TRBV7-8; cdr3_aa: CDSSLVGGGTEAFF
j_call: TRBJ1-6; clone_size: -; d_call: TRBD1; v_call: TRBV5-6; cdr3_aa: CTSSRDRGRSPFHF
j_call: TRBJ2-5; clone_size: many; d_call: -; v_call: TRBV20-1; cdr3_aa: CSARDPRVETQYF
j_call: TRBJ1-1; clone_size: -; d_call: -; v_call: TRBV29-1; cdr3_aa: CSVVTSGLEDEAFF
j_call: TRBJ2-1; clone_size: many; d_call: -; v_call: TRBV6-6; cdr3_aa: CASSYSLNEQFF
j_call: TRBJ2-3; clone_size: -; d_call: TRBD2; v_call: TRBV29-1; cdr3_aa: CSVGGRASDTQYF
j_call: TRBJ1-5; clone_size: -; d_call: -; v_call: TRBV11-3; cdr3_aa: CASSLYRNLPQHF
j_call: TRBJ2-5; clone_size: -; d_call: -; v_call: TRBV6-5; cdr3_aa: CASSPGRPPEAQYF
j_call: TRBJ1-3; clone_size: few; d_call: -; v_call: TRBV20-1; cdr3_aa: CNAKQQSGNTIYF
j_call: TRBJ2-5; clone_size: -; d_call: TRBD1; v_call: TRBV29-1; cdr3_aa: CSTDREETQYF
j_call: TRBJ2-1; clone_size: -; d_call: TRBD2; v_call: TRBV20-1; cdr3_aa: CSARSGTSDNEQFF
j_call: TRBJ1-5; clone_size: many; d_call: -; v_call: TRBV6-1; cdr3_aa: CASSEGTLQPQHF
j_call: TRBJ2-6; clone_size: once; d_call: TRBD1; v_call: TRBV11-1; cdr3_aa: CASSLPGQGFSGADAMTF
j_call: TRBJ2-3; clone_size: few; d_call: TRBD1; v_call: TRBV12-3/TRBV12-4; cdr3_aa: CASSDAPGQGRPTQYF
j_call: TRBJ2-1; clone_size: -; d_call: -; v_call: TRBV6-6; cdr3_aa: CANSSTVHPSYNEQFF
j_call: TRBJ2-1; clone_size: -; d_call: TRBD2; v_call: TRBV12-5; cdr3_aa: CASGLFTSVGEQFF
j_call: TRBJ1-5; clone_size: few; d_call: -; v_call: TRBV7-8; cdr3_aa: CASSLRPTDYQPQHF
j_call: TRBJ1-1; clone_size: few; d_call: -; v_call: TRBV13; cdr3_aa: CASSLGVGAAFF
j_call: TRBJ1-5; clone_size: -; d_call: -; v_call: TRBV7-8; cdr3_aa: CASSYRAMNQPQHF
j_call: TRBJ2-1; clone_size: few; d_call: -; v_call: TRBV6-6; cdr3_aa: CASSRLGDEQFF
j_call: TRBJ2-1; clone_size: -; d_call: -; v_call: TRBV4-1; cdr3_aa: CASSQDPWGGEQFF
j_call: TRBJ2-2; clone_size: medium-sized; d_call: TRBD2; v_call: TRBV11-3; cdr3_aa: CASSSLSGTSGLTGLFF
j_call: TRBJ2-1; clone_size: few; d_call: -; v_call: TRBV12-3/TRBV12-4; cdr3_aa: CASSSRDEQFF
j_call: TRBJ2-7; clone_size: -; d_call: -; v_call: TRBV6-5; cdr3_aa: CASNHYRGTSGNKQYF
j_call: TRBJ1-4; clone_size: -; d_call: -; v_call: TRBV10-3; cdr3_aa: CAISESGNGGRRNLFF
j_call: TRBJ1-5; clone_size: -; d_call: -; v_call: TRBV14; cdr3_aa: CASSQTESQPQHF
j_call: TRBJ2-7; clone_size: -; d_call: -; v_call: TRBV6-6; cdr3_aa: CASRPPGTNNEQYF
j_call: TRBJ2-1; clone_size: few; d_call: TRBD2; v_call: TRBV20-1; cdr3_aa: CSARDSEGRVRGGSNPYYNEQFF
j_call: TRBJ2-2; clone_size: -; d_call: -; v_call: TRBV11-2; cdr3_aa: CASSSSAKGFGELFF
j_call: TRBJ2-1; clone_size: -; d_call: TRBD2; v_call: TRBV12-3/TRBV12-4; cdr3_aa: CASILVLLGTSLYNGQFF
j_call: TRBJ2-1; clone_size: -; d_call: -; v_call: TRBV6-1; cdr3_aa: CASRRQAQQFF
j_call: TRBJ2-2; clone_size: -; d_call: -; v_call: TRBV4-2; cdr3_aa: CASSQDHGTSNTGELFF
j_call: TRBJ2-1; clone_size: -; d_call: TRBD2; v_call: TRBV11-2; cdr3_aa: CASSYYTRGTAGVNEQFF
j_call: TRBJ2-5; clone_size: -; d_call: -; v_call: TRBV11-2; cdr3_aa: CARSVTGTLEYF
j_call: TRBJ2-6; clone_size: many; d_call: -; v_call: TRBV4-2; cdr3_aa: CASSQELSAYSGANVLTF
j_call: TRBJ2-1; clone_size: -; d_call: TRBD2; v_call: TRBV24-1; cdr3_aa: CATSARTSGVYNEPFF
j_call: TRBJ2-2; clone_size: -; d_call: -; v_call: TRBV11-2; cdr3_aa: CASSPGLTWNTGEPFF
j_call: TRBJ2-2; clone_size: few; d_call: -; v_call: TRBV7-8; cdr3_aa: CASSQRGRGPNTGELFF
j_call: TRBJ2-3; clone_size: -; d_call: -; v_call: TRBV11-3; cdr3_aa: CASSQSSKLLDTQYF
j_call: TRBJ2-1; clone_size: -; d_call: -; v_call: TRBV11-1; cdr3_aa: CASNLELASYDEQFF